The 9 T cell receptor beta chains presented below share a single source sample, sequenced in a study of beta chain features in type 1 diabetes. No cognate antigen is known for these TCRs. Study results and caveats: People with Type 1 diabetes carried modestly yet significantly shorter TCRB CDR3s in all four CD4+ subsets.

The sequenced template was cDNA made from the entire isolated RNA. Measured with immunoSEQ multiplex PCR; TCRdb has only the in-frame clones, and not every one. The table includes 640,000 or so clones, about 14% detected once. Specimen: naive CD4+ T cells from blood. The source of these receptors is a man younger than 35 with type 1 diabetes.

The chain recombines TRBV28 with TRBJ2-3, with 9 bases identical to TRBD1. This CDR3 is 15 amino acids long. Germline CDR1 and CDR2: MDHEN and SYDVKM. J was trimmed by 7 bases and V by 6 bases; bases with no gene match: 11. CDR3 residues: CASRPWDREENTQYF. Here the CDR3 DNA reads TGTGCCAGCAGACCCTGGGACAGGGAGGAAAATACGCAGTATTTT.

The sample holds a few counts of this clone. One junction end disagrees with the germline gene, perhaps due to a read error. The CDR3 region is CASSWGSSYEQYF. CDR3 sequence (DNA): TGTGCTAGCAGCTGGGGGTCCTCCTACGAGCAGTACTTC. The chain combines TRBV7-7 with TRBJ2-7; D possibly matches TRBD1 or TRBD2 (5 bases each). Germline CDR1 reads SSHAT; CDR2 reads FNYEAQ (reference sequence). This CDR3 comprises 13 residues. Based on the CDR3 plus reference TRBV7-7 and TRBJ2-7, the full variable domain is GAGVSQSPRYKVTKRGQDVTLRCDPISSHATLYWYQQALGQGPEFLTYFNYEAQPDKSGLPSDRFSAERPEGSISTLTIQRTEQRDSAMYRCASSWGSSYEQYFGPGTRLTVT.

This clone was detected a few times. The rearrangement joins TRBV7-9 to TRBJ1-5, with 11 positions matching TRBD1. V trimming: 5 bases; J trimming: 2 bases; junction bases outside the gene matches: 14. Germline loops: CDR1 SEHNR, CDR2 FQNEAQ (reference sequence). The CDR3 consists of 19 residues. The CDR3 loop is CASSLDPGTGGLGNQPQHF. CDR3 coding DNA: TGTGCCAGCAGCCTTGACCCTGGGACAGGGGGTTTGGGCAATCAGCCCCAGCATTTT.

This sequence joins TRBV7-8 and TRBJ2-3; 7 bases line up with TRBD2. Germline V gene lookup returns CDR1 SGHVS and CDR2 FQNEAQ. This CDR3 is 14 amino acids long. V shed 7 bases, J shed 3 bases, and the junction held 7 bases outside the gene matches. The CDR3 coding sequence is TGTGCCAGCAATCTAGCGGAGGTTACAGATACGCAGTATTTT. As protein: CASNLAEVTDTQYF.

The rearrangement uses TRBV30 and TRBJ1-2, with a weak D call TRBD1 (5 bases). The CDR3 contains 13 residues. V lost 1 base, J lost 6 bases, and 12 bases lay in between. CDR1 and CDR2 from the germline V gene are GTSNPN and SVGIG (reference sequence). CDR3 DNA sequence: TGTGCCTGGAGTGGCTTCAGGGAGAATGGCTACACCTTC. It yields the protein CAWSGFRENGYTF.

This clone was detected a few times. This chain joins TRBV28 and TRBJ2-5; perhaps TRBD2 as D (5 bases). CDR3 length: 14 amino acids. Germline-derived CDR1 and CDR2 are MDHEN and SYDVKM. The V end was cut by 7 bases, the J end by 6 bases, with 18 bases between. The CDR3 here is CASNKVSGGQTQYF. CDR3 nucleotide sequence: TGTGCCAGCAATAAAGTCTCAGGAGGTCAGACCCAGTACTTC. Supplemented by reference TRBV28 and TRBJ2-5, the full variable domain reads DVKVTQSSRYLVKRTGEKVFLECVQDMDHENMFWYRQDPGLGLRLIYFSYDVKMKEKGDIPEGYSVSREKKERFSLILESASTNQTSMYLCASNKVSGGQTQYFGPGTRLLVL.

This sequence joins TRBV5-4 and TRBJ2-5; D ambiguous. V was clipped by 0 bases and J by 0 bases, with 3 bases between them. Looked up from germline, CDR1 is SGHNT and CDR2 is YYREEE (reference sequence). CDR3 length equals 13 residues. The CDR3 DNA sequence: TGTGCCAGCAGCTTGGTGTACCAAGAGACCCAGTACTTC. Residues: CASSLVYQETQYF.

This clone came up a few times. The V call is TRBV19, the J call TRBJ2-7, with D unresolved. Germline V gives CDR1 LNHDA, CDR2 SQIVND (reference sequence). V lost 6 bases to trimming and J lost 3 bases, with 12 bases between them. CDR3 length: 13 residues. This CDR3 reads CASSRNSLYEQYF. The CDR3 DNA reads TGTGCCAGTAGCCGCAATAGTCTCTACGAGCAGTACTTC. Variable domain in full (rest from reference TRBV19 and TRBJ2-7): DGGITQSPKYLFRKEGQNVTLSCEQNLNHDAMYWYRQDPGQGLRLIYYSQIVNDFQKGDIAEGYSVSREKKESFPLTVTSAQKNPTAFYLCASSRNSLYEQYFGPGTRLTVT.

The chain uses TRBV11-2 and TRBJ2-7; TRBD2 aligns across 12 bases. The V gene end was trimmed by 4 bases and the J gene end by 7 bases; junction bases not matched to a gene: 8. This CDR3 spans 15 amino acids. Per germline, CDR1 SGHAT and CDR2 FQNNGV. The CDR3 protein is CASSSTSGRAQEQYF. In DNA, the CDR3 is TGTGCCAGCAGCTCGACTAGCGGGAGAGCTCAGGAGCAGTACTTC.